These T cell receptor beta chains were read from a single sample in a study of identifying expanded T cells in peripheral blood. TCRdb keeps only in-frame clones here, not all; method: immunoSEQ multiplex PCR. Of 58,000 or so clones listed, about 80% are singletons. The sample taken for sequencing was blood. The receptor set was obtained from a person aged 18-70 years in good health. Each CDR3 is given with its conserved first and last residue. A D gene is named only where the DNA matches it firmly. The listing skips clone size in some rows; elsewhere it reads once, few, many or a size class.

clone size	J gene	V gene	D gene	CDR3 DNA	CDR3 protein
NA	TRBJ1-2	TRBV6-5	NA	TGTGCCAGCAGTTACTCGACAGGCGGGGATGGCTACACCTTC	CASSYSTGGDGYTF
many	TRBJ2-3	TRBV11-2	TRBD1	TGTGCCAGCAGCTTAGGGACAGGGCACACAGATACGCAGTATTTT	CASSLGTGHTDTQYF
few	TRBJ1-5	TRBV6-1	TRBD1	TGTGCCAGCAAGGGGGACAGGGGATACAATCAGCCCCAGCATTTT	CASKGDRGYNQPQHF
few	TRBJ1-2	TRBV19	NA	TGTGCCAGTAGTGCTCCACCGGGAATCTATGGCTACACCTTC	CASSAPPGIYGYTF
NA	TRBJ2-7	TRBV11-3	NA	TGTGCCAGCAGCAACACTCCGTCCCTCGGGCGGCCCGTATACGAGCAGTACTTC	CASSNTPSLGRPVYEQYF
NA	TRBJ2-1	TRBV27	NA	TGTGCCAGCAGTTTATCCCCTAGAACCCCAAACTACAATGAGCAGTTCTTC	CASSLSPRTPNYNEQFF
few	TRBJ2-5	TRBV29-1	NA	TGCAGCGTTACGACGGTTAGCCAAGAGACCCAGTACTTC	CSVTTVSQETQYF
NA	TRBJ2-2	TRBV7-6	NA	TGTGCCAGCAGCTTAGGGAAGAACACCGGGGAGCTGTTTTTT	CASSLGKNTGELFF
NA	TRBJ2-7	TRBV7-9	TRBD1	TGTGCCAGCAGCTTAGTTGGGACAGGGTACACCTACGAGCAGTACTTC	CASSLVGTGYTYEQYF
few	TRBJ1-2	TRBV27	NA	TGTGCCAGCAGTCTTAGAGGGAGGGCGGGGGACTATGGCTACACCTTC	CASSLRGRAGDYGYTF
few	TRBJ1-6	TRBV5-1	NA	TGCGCCAGCAGCGGGGACGGGAATTCACCCCTCCACTTT	CASSGDGNSPLHF
NA	TRBJ2-7	TRBV19	TRBD2	TGTGCCAGTAGTCTTGGACTAGCGGGAGGCCACGAGCAGTACTTC	CASSLGLAGGHEQYF
NA	TRBJ1-5	TRBV20-1	NA	TGCAGTGCAGGGGACGATCAGCCCCAGCATTTT	CSAGDDQPQHF
NA	TRBJ2-2	TRBV5-4	NA	TGTGCCAGCAGCCCGGCGGTAGGGGCTCCCACCGGGGAGCTGTTTTTT	CASSPAVGAPTGELFF
few	TRBJ1-2	TRBV10-3	NA	TGTGCCATCAGTGAATCGGCTTCGGGCTACACCTTC	CAISESASGYTF
NA	TRBJ1-1	TRBV27	TRBD1	TGTGCCAGCAGTCCCTTAGGGACAGGGGTTAGGACTGAAGCTTTCTTT	CASSPLGTGVRTEAFF
NA	TRBJ2-1	TRBV7-7	NA	TGTGCCAGCAGCTTACGGGGGTACAATGAGCAGTTCTTC	CASSLRGYNEQFF
NA	TRBJ2-7	TRBV11-2	TRBD2	TGTGCCAGCAGCATAATCTTGGGGCTGCGGGGGGGGTATTTGGAGCAGTACTTC	CASSIILGLRGGYLEQYF
NA	TRBJ2-1	TRBV30	NA	TGTGCCTGGGACCCGGGACTCCTAATGGAGCAGTTCTTC	CAWDPGLLMEQFF
NA	TRBJ2-3	TRBV19	NA	TGTGCCAGTCGACAGGCGGGAGATACGCAGTATTTT	CASRQAGDTQYF
NA	TRBJ1-5	TRBV27	NA	TGTGCCAGCAGTTTGGGACAACATCAGCCCCAGCATTTT	CASSLGQHQPQHF
once	TRBJ1-1	TRBV5-1	TRBD1	TGCGCCAGCAGAACGTGGACAGGAAGATTGAACACTGAAGCTTTCTTT	CASRTWTGRLNTEAFF
once	TRBJ2-4	TRBV2	NA	TGTGCCAGCAGTGAAGAGAGGAGTCCCCGCCAAGCCAAAAACATTCAGTACTTC	CASSEERSPRQAKNIQYF
NA	TRBJ2-1	TRBV30	TRBD2	TGTGCCTGGAGTGGAAGTAGCGGGAGGGCCCTCAACGCGGATGAGCAGTTCTTC	CAWSGSSGRALNADEQFF
once	TRBJ1-1	TRBV5-1	NA	TGCGCCAGCAGCTTGGCCGACCTATACACTGAAGCTTTCTTT	CASSLADLYTEAFF
NA	TRBJ1-6	TRBV5-4	TRBD1	TGTGCCAGCAGCCGACGTCCCTTAGCCGGGACAGGCAATTCACCCCTCCACTTT	CASSRRPLAGTGNSPLHF
NA	TRBJ1-2	TRBV5-4	NA	TGTGCCAGCAGCTTGGGGGCAGCAGCACCTTACACCTTC	CASSLGAAAPYTF
NA	TRBJ2-5	TRBV18	NA	TGTGCCAGCTCACCTGGTACGGCAGAGACCCAGTACTTC	CASSPGTAETQYF
NA	TRBJ2-1	TRBV19	TRBD2	TGTGCCAGTAGTACGCGGACTAGCGGGAGGGCCGTGGATGAGCAGTTCTTC	CASSTRTSGRAVDEQFF
NA	TRBJ2-7	TRBV19	NA	TGTGCCAGCAGGCAGGCTCAGGGGCCCTCCTACGAGCAGTACTTC	CASRQAQGPSYEQYF
NA	TRBJ1-1	TRBV25-1	TRBD1	TGTGCCAGCAGTGAAATTGGGACAGGGATCATGAACACTGAAGCTTTCTTT	CASSEIGTGIMNTEAFF
NA	TRBJ2-5	TRBV11-2	NA	TGTGCCAGCAGCTTAGAGTTGTACCAAGAGACCCAGTACTTC	CASSLELYQETQYF
NA	TRBJ2-1	TRBV6-1	TRBD2	TGTGCCAGCAAGGGAGCGGGAGGGCCTCGTCGGTTCTTC	CASKGAGGPRRFF
NA	TRBJ2-2	TRBV6-1	TRBD2	TGTGCCAGTGGGGAGGGGCGGATCGGGGAGCTGTTTTTT	CASGEGRIGELFF
NA	TRBJ2-7	TRBV2	TRBD1	TGTGCCAGCAAACCGGGACAGGGGCTTCACGAGCAGTACTTC	CASKPGQGLHEQYF
NA	TRBJ1-2	TRBV7-9	NA	TGTGCCAGCAGCTTAGCGGCCGGGACTACGAGAGGCTACACCTTC	CASSLAAGTTRGYTF
once	TRBJ1-1	TRBV6-1	NA	TGTGCCAGCAGTGAAGCGCTGGGGGGCCCGAGGACTGAAGCTTTCTTT	CASSEALGGPRTEAFF
once	TRBJ1-4	TRBV11-2	NA	TGTGCCAGCAGTCCCGGACTTAATGAAAAACTGTTTTTT	CASSPGLNEKLFF
few	TRBJ2-1	TRBV6-6	NA	TGTGCCAGCAGCTTCAACAGGGGAGGGGATGAGCAGTTCTTC	CASSFNRGGDEQFF
NA	TRBJ2-3	TRBV5-1	NA	TGCGCCAGCAGCTTGAGTAGCGCTCGAGCCACCATCACAGATACGCAGTATTTT	CASSLSSARATITDTQYF
NA	TRBJ1-5	TRBV11-3	NA	TGTGCCAGCAGCCGCCGCGGGGGGGCGAGTATTCACCAGCCCCAGCATTTT	CASSRRGGASIHQPQHF
NA	TRBJ2-1	TRBV4-3	NA	TGCGCCAGCAGCTCTTTCGGGGCGGGGAACAATGAGCAGTTCTTC	CASSSFGAGNNEQFF
NA	TRBJ2-6	TRBV19	NA	TGTGCCAGTAGTATAGTCCCAGGGGCTGGGGCCAACGTCCTGACTTTC	CASSIVPGAGANVLTF
NA	TRBJ1-2	TRBV28	NA	TGTGCCAGCAGTACCAGACGGGCTGGGCAGTATGGCTACACCTTC	CASSTRRAGQYGYTF
NA	TRBJ1-2	TRBV6-4	NA	TGTGCCAGCAGTGACTCAGGAGTGGGCTACACCTTC	CASSDSGVGYTF
NA	TRBJ1-2	TRBV9	NA	TGTGCCAGCAGCGACGAGTACCCGGGGGGCTGGGGCTACACCTTC	CASSDEYPGGWGYTF
NA	TRBJ2-5	TRBV27	TRBD1	TGTGCCAGCAGTCCGAGGGACAGGGCGATGATAAAGACCCAGTACTTC	CASSPRDRAMIKTQYF
NA	TRBJ1-1	TRBV30	NA	TGTGCCTGGACTCGGTTGAACACTGAAGCTTTCTTT	CAWTRLNTEAFF
NA	TRBJ2-2	TRBV9	NA	TGTGCCAGCAGCGAGCGGACAACGAACACCGGGGAGCTGTTTTTT	CASSERTTNTGELFF
NA	TRBJ2-1	TRBV5-5	TRBD2	TGTGCCAGCAACGGCCTAGCGGGGGGAAATGAGCAGTTCTTC	CASNGLAGGNEQFF
NA	TRBJ1-2	TRBV30	TRBD1	TGTGCCTGGACGAAAAACAGGGGCCCCTATGGCTACACCTTC	CAWTKNRGPYGYTF
once	TRBJ2-3	TRBV7-3	TRBD1	TGTGCCAGCAGCCCACGGACAGGGGATCCAGATACGCAGTATTTT	CASSPRTGDPDTQYF
NA	TRBJ2-3	TRBV4-1	TRBD2	TGCGCCAGCAGCCAGCCGGGACTAGCGGGGGGTCCTACAGATACGCAGTATTTT	CASSQPGLAGGPTDTQYF
many	TRBJ2-7	TRBV7-6	TRBD1	TGTGCCAGCAGCCCGGACTGGGCTAGCCTAGGGGGCAACGAGCAGTACTTC	CASSPDWASLGGNEQYF
NA	TRBJ2-3	TRBV13	TRBD2	TGTGCCAGCAGCTCTCTAGCGGGAGTCAAAGATACGCAGTATTTT	CASSSLAGVKDTQYF
few	TRBJ2-7	TRBV2	NA	TGTGCCAGCAGTGAAGATAGACAGGTCCTGTACGAGCAGTACTTC	CASSEDRQVLYEQYF